This T cell receptor beta chain was recorded in a study of identical twins. Regarding the study as a whole: Not following the same donors, the study drew its conclusions from cross-sectional statistical analysis.

A template switching step contributed a universal primer site, while unique molecular identifiers were present in the cDNA. TCRdb re-analysed the 5' RACE reads in MiXCR, keeping a single row per CDR3 protein. The table shows around 250,000 distinct CDR3 sequences, with approximately 7% occurring only once. Per the germline V gene, CDR1 is LGHNA and CDR2 is YNFKEQ. V lost 0 bases and J lost 0, with 12 bases in between. The CDR3 totals 17 residues. Among all donors, each was a healthy Caucasian. This clonotype was detected ten times or more. The target antigen is unknown. This same sample was also part of a study on yellow fever vaccine responses in identical twins.

The receptor's source is a woman younger than 35 in good health. This chain connects TRBV4-2 to TRBJ2-1, with D possibly being TRBD1 or TRBD2 (5 bases each). The specimen was memory (CD45RO+) T cells sorted from blood. In nucleotides, the CDR3 is TGTGCCAGCAGCCAAGATCGGGACGCTAGCTCCTACAATGAGCAGTTCTTC. As protein: CASSQDRDASSYNEQFF.